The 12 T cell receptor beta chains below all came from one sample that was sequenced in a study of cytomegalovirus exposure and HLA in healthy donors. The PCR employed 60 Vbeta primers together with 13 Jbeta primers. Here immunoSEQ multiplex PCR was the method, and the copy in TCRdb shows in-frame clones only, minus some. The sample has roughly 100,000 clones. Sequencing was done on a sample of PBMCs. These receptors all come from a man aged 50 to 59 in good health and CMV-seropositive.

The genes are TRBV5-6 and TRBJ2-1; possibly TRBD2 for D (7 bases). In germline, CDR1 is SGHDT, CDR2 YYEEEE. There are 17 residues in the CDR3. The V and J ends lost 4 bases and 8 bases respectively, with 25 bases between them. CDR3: CASSRRLGGLSIDEQFF. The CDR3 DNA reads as TGTGCCAGCAGCCGAAGGTTGGGGGGGCTTTCGATCGATGAGCAGTTCTTC.

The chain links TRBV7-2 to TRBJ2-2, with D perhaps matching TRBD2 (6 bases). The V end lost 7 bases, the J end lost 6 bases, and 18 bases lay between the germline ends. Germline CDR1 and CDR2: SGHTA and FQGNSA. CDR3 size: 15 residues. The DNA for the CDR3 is TGTGCCAGCACCCCAGGAGGGGTCAGTTCCGGGGAGCTGTTTTTT. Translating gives CASTPGGVSSGELFF.

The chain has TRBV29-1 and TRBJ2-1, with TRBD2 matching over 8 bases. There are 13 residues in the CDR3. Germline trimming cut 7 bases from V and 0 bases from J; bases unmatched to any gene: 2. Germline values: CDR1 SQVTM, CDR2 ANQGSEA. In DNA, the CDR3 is TGCAGCGCCGGGACTAGCTCCTACAATGAGCAGTTCTTC. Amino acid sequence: CSAGTSSYNEQFF.

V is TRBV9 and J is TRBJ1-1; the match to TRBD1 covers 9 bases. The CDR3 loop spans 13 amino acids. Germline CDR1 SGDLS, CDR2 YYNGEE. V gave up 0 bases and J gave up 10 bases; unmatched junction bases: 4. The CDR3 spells CASSVGTGVGAFF. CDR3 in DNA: TGTGCCAGCAGCGTAGGGACAGGGGTGGGAGCTTTCTTT.

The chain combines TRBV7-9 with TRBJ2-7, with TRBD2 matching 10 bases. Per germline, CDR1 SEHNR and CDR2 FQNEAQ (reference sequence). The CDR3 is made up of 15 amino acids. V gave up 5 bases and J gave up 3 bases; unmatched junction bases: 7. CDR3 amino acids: CASSPRRTSGYEQYF. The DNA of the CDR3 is TGTGCCAGCAGCCCAAGGAGGACTAGCGGCTACGAGCAGTACTTC. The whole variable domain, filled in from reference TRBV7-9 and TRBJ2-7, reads DTGVSQNPRHKITKRGQNVTFRCDPISEHNRLYWYRQTLGQGPEFLTYFQNEAQLEKSRLLSDRFSAERPKGSFSTLEIQRTEQGDSAMYLCASSPRRTSGYEQYFGPGTRLTVT.

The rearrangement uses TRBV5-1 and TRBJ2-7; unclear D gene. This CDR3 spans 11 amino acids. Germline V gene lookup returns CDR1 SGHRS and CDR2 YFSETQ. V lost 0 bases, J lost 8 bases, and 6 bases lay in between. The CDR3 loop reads CASSLVEQQYF. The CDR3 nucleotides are TGCGCCAGCAGCTTGGTTGAGCAGCAGTACTTC.

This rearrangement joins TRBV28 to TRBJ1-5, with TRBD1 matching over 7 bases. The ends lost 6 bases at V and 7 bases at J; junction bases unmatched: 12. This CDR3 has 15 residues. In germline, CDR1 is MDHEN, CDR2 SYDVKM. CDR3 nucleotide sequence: TGTGCCAGCAGCCCCCATCACCAGGGGGGCCAGCCCCAGCATTTT. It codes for CASSPHHQGGQPQHF.

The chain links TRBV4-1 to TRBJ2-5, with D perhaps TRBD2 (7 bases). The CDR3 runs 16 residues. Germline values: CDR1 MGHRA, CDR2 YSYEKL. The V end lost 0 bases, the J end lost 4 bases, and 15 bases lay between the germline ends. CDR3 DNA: TGCGCCAGCAGCCAAGACGGGGGGCGCGTTACAGAGACCCAGTACTTC. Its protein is CASSQDGGRVTETQYF.

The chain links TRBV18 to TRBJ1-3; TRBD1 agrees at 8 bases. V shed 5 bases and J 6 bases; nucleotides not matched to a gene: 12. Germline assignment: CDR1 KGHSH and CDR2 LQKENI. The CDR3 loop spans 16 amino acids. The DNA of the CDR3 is TGTGCCAGCTCATTCGTCCCACAGGGGGTATCAAACACCATATATTTT. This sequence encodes CASSFVPQGVSNTIYF.

The DNA of the CDR3 is TGTGCCAGCAGCCGGCGGGGCGGGAGCCTTTACGAGCAGTACGTC. Translated: CASSRRGGSLYEQYV. The chain joins TRBV27 to TRBJ2-7, with 7 nucleotides matching TRBD2. Germline trimming cut 6 bases from V and 4 bases from J; bases unmatched to any gene: 12. CDR1 and CDR2 from the germline V gene are MNHEY and SMNVEV (reference sequence). CDR3 length: 15 amino acids.

For the CDR3, the DNA is TGTGCCAGTACCTTAGGGACGGGGGGCAATCAGCCCCAGCATTTT. Amino acid sequence: CASTLGTGGNQPQHF. V is TRBV19 and J is TRBJ1-5; D perhaps matches TRBD1 (5 bases). The length of the CDR3 is 15 residues. The V end lost 7 bases, the J end lost 2 bases, and 15 bases lay between the germline ends. Per germline, CDR1 LNHDA and CDR2 SQIVND (reference sequence).

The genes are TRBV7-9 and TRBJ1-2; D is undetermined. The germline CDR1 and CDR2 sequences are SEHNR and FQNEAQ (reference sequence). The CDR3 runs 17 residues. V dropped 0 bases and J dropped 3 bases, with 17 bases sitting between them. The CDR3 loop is CASSLASRQRTDYGYTF. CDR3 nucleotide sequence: TGTGCCAGCAGCTTAGCGAGTCGGCAGCGTACGGACTATGGCTACACCTTC. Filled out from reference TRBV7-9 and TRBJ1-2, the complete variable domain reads DTGVSQNPRHKITKRGQNVTFRCDPISEHNRLYWYRQTLGQGPEFLTYFQNEAQLEKSRLLSDRFSAERPKGSFSTLEIQRTEQGDSAMYLCASSLASRQRTDYGYTFGSGTRLTVV.